A single sample is the source of the 13 T cell receptor beta chains below, sequenced in a study of OX40 agonist ivuxolimab in advanced cancers. Assay: immunoSEQ multiplex PCR; the TCRdb copy retains only in-frame clones and omits some. The sample lists some 90,000 clones, roughly nine tenths occurring once. This material consisted of CD4+ or CD8+ T cells sorted from blood, taken in a trial of the OX40 agonist ivuxolimab. These receptors all stem from an adult with an advanced solid tumor such as melanoma, head and neck, liver or kidney cancer.

The gene calls are TRBV5-8 and TRBJ1-1; D may be TRBD1 (5 bases). V dropped 3 bases and J dropped 4 bases, with 13 bases sitting between them. CDR1 and CDR2 (germline): SGHTS, YDEGEE. This CDR3 comprises 14 residues. This chain's CDR3 is CASSWGSASTEAFF. For the CDR3, the DNA is TGTGCCAGCAGCTGGGGGTCCGCTAGCACTGAAGCTTTCTTT.

This chain links TRBV16 with TRBJ2-3, with D tentatively TRBD2 (5 bases). In germline, CDR1 is KGHSY, CDR2 FQNENV. Trimming took 4 bases from V and 2 from J, leaving 10 bases between them. CDR3 length: 14 residues. The CDR3 reads CASSLRETTDTQYF. The CDR3 DNA is TGTGCCAGCAGCCTCCGGGAAACCACAGATACGCAGTATTTT.

The rearrangement links TRBV18 to TRBJ2-7; D could derive from TRBD1 or TRBD2 (5 bases each). CDR1 and CDR2 (germline): KGHSH, LQKENI. This CDR3 spans 15 amino acids. V was pared by 2 bases and J by 3 bases, with 14 bases between. CDR3 in amino acids: CASSPGTATNYEQYF. The CDR3 DNA is TGTGCCAGCTCACCAGGGACCGCCACTAACTACGAGCAGTACTTC.

The J gene is TRBJ2-1, the V gene TRBV20-1; perhaps TRBD2 as D (5 bases). Trimming removed 6 bases at V and 7 bases at J, with 10 bases between. Germline V gene data show CDR1 as DFQATT and CDR2 as SNEGSKA (reference sequence). The CDR3 sequence is 11 residues long. CDR3 sequence (DNA): TGCAGTGCCAGGAGGTTGAATGAGCAGTTCTTC. Protein sequence: CSARRLNEQFF.

This clone was seen a few times. The chain has TRBV10-2 and TRBJ2-3, with TRBD1 as a possible D gene (6 bases). CDR3 size: 14 residues. Germline V lookup: CDR1 WSHSY, CDR2 SAAADI. Trimming shortened V by 4 bases and J by 7 bases, and 15 bases separated the two germline ends. Here the CDR3 reads CASSGTVGTNTQYF. In DNA, the CDR3 is TGCGCCAGCAGTGGGACAGTGGGGACAAATACGCAGTATTTT.

The chain links TRBV18 to TRBJ2-3; 10 bases map to TRBD2. Losses at the gene ends were 0 bases for V and 3 bases for J; bases not matched to a gene: 6. The length of the CDR3 is 17 residues. Germline V gene sequence: CDR1 KGHSH, CDR2 LQKENI. DNA of the CDR3: TGTGCCAGCTCACCACCGGCGTCTAGCGGGAGAACAGATACGCAGTATTTT. Translating gives CASSPPASSGRTDTQYF. The whole variable domain, filled in from reference TRBV18 and TRBJ2-3, reads NAGVMQNPRHLVRRRGQEARLRCSPMKGHSHVYWYRQLPEEGLKFMVYLQKENIIDESGMPKERFSAEFPKEGPSILRIQQVVRGDSAAYFCASSPPASSGRTDTQYFGPGTRLTVL.

The chain uses TRBV18 and TRBJ1-1; unclear D gene. Germline V gene sequence: CDR1 KGHSH, CDR2 LQKENI. This CDR3 spans 14 amino acids. The V end lost 4 bases, the J end lost 5 bases, and 14 bases lay between the germline ends. Here the CDR3 reads CASSRVRGRTEAFF. CDR3 coding DNA: TGTGCCAGCTCACGAGTGAGAGGGCGGACTGAAGCTTTCTTT.

V usage is TRBV18 and J usage is TRBJ2-3, with D possibly being TRBD2 (5 bases). Looked up from germline, CDR1 is KGHSH and CDR2 is LQKENI. The V end lost 3 bases, the J end lost 2 bases, and 18 bases lay between the germline ends. CDR3 length equals 17 residues. CDR3 protein: CASSPGEVLLVTDTQYF. CDR3 bases: TGTGCCAGCTCACCGGGAGAAGTTCTACTGGTCACAGATACGCAGTATTTT.

The chain employs TRBV18 and TRBJ1-5, with D tentatively TRBD1 (5 bases). Trimming took 6 bases from V and 3 from J, leaving 15 bases between them. This CDR3 region has 15 residues. Germline CDR1 KGHSH, CDR2 LQKENI. Written as DNA, the CDR3 is TGTGCCAGCTCGTCCGGGACTCCACCCAATCAGCCCCAGCATTTT. Its translation: CASSSGTPPNQPQHF.

The rearrangement uses TRBV28 and TRBJ1-4; perhaps TRBD1 as D (6 bases). V gave up 6 bases and J gave up 8 bases, with 19 bases separating them. The CDR3 extends over 15 amino acids. Per the germline V gene, CDR1 is MDHEN and CDR2 is SYDVKM. The CDR3 sequence is CASSPRGLVSEKLFF. CDR3 nucleotides: TGTGCCAGCAGCCCTAGGGGGTTGGTAAGCGAAAAACTGTTTTTT.

This chain connects TRBV18 to TRBJ1-1; a weak D match, TRBD1 (5 bases). CDR1 and CDR2 (germline): KGHSH, LQKENI. V shed 0 bases and J shed 11 bases, with 16 bases lying between them. This CDR3 is built from 14 residues. This chain's CDR3 is CASSPPVGDEVAFF. The CDR3 nucleotides read TGTGCCAGCTCACCACCAGTCGGGGACGAGGTGGCTTTCTTT. The entire variable domain, with the rest obtained from reference TRBV18 and TRBJ1-1, is as follows: NAGVMQNPRHLVRRRGQEARLRCSPMKGHSHVYWYRQLPEEGLKFMVYLQKENIIDESGMPKERFSAEFPKEGPSILRIQQVVRGDSAAYFCASSPPVGDEVAFFGQGTRLTVV.

V usage is TRBV30 and J usage is TRBJ1-4; TRBD1 might be the D (5 bases). The CDR3 sequence is 17 residues long. Trimming stripped 4 bases from V and 3 bases from J, with 21 bases between. The germline gives CDR1 GTSNPN, CDR2 SVGIG (reference sequence). CDR3 residues: CAWKMRAQTGANEKLFF. CDR3 DNA: TGTGCCTGGAAAATGAGGGCGCAAACGGGGGCTAATGAAAAACTGTTTTTT.

The chain has TRBV9 and TRBJ2-5; D is undetermined. The germline gives CDR1 SGDLS, CDR2 YYNGEE. The CDR3 runs to 14 residues. Trimming removed 0 bases at V and 4 bases at J, with 10 bases between. The CDR3 spells CASSVGTLPETQYF. CDR3 coding DNA: TGTGCCAGCAGCGTAGGTACGCTCCCAGAGACCCAGTACTTC.